This T cell receptor (beta chain) was obtained from a study of cytomegalovirus exposure and HLA in healthy donors. Study details: Tens of millions of unique TCRs, all from HLA-typed donors, were included in an early release of the data. Overall study results and limits: Immune exposure data for these donors was limited to CMV serostatus. What TCR beta sequences reportedly achieved was accurate prediction of HLA-A and HLA-B alleles in most subjects. Data from an earlier analysis indicated that most TCR beta V segments were productive either about 87% or about 30% of the time.

The CDR3 is made up of 14 amino acids. Germline V gene data show CDR1 as LNHDA and CDR2 as SQIVND (reference sequence). Trimming cost V 9 bases and J 1 base, with 12 bases left between them. About this clone itself: Its antigen is currently unknown.

The PCR had 60 Vbeta and 13 Jbeta primers. Repertoires were generated with immunoSEQ multiplex PCR, while TCRdb's copy carries only in-frame clones and drops some. The table shows more than 95,000 clones, with 60% to 70% occurring only once. V and J are TRBV19 and TRBJ1-4, with no clear D. The TCR was taken from a woman aged 50 to 60 in good health and CMV-seronegative. Sequencing was carried out using PBMCs. CDR3 amino acids: CASRAGVTNEKLFF. CDR3 bases: TGTGCCAGCCGGGCGGGAGTAACTAATGAAAAACTGTTTTTT.